Shown below are 3 T cell receptor beta chains from a single sample sequenced in a study of cytomegalovirus exposure and HLA in healthy donors. The PCR made use of 60 Vbeta and 13 Jbeta primers. Assay used: immunoSEQ multiplex PCR; TCRdb lists only in-frame clones, some missing. The sample has some 140,000 clones; roughly 83% are singletons. Sequenced material: PBMCs. All receptors derive from a female donor in good health and CMV-seronegative.

The V and J genes are TRBV5-6 and TRBJ2-7; 8 nucleotides match TRBD1. Unmatched junction bases numbered 4, after V lost 0 bases and J lost 5 bases. The CDR3 spans 14 residues. Germline V CDR1 and CDR2: SGHDT, YYEEEE. CDR3 amino acids: CASSLGRGHNEQYF. The CDR3 DNA sequence: TGTGCCAGCAGCTTGGGCAGGGGGCACAACGAGCAGTACTTC.

The rearrangement joins TRBV10-3 to TRBJ2-7, with D hard to call. The CDR3 has 16 residues. Germline V gives CDR1 ENHRY, CDR2 SYGVKD. Between the trimmed V and J ends, which lost 2 bases and 5 bases, there was a span of 19 bases. CDR3 sequence (DNA): TGTGCCATCAGTGAGCCATCCAAGATCCTAGGCAACGAGCAGTACTTC. It encodes CAISEPSKILGNEQYF.

V and J are TRBV9 and TRBJ1-3; 8 nucleotides line up with TRBD1. The CDR3 extends over 14 amino acids. Germline lookup yields CDR1 SGDLS and CDR2 YYNGEE. The trim removed 4 bases at V and 4 bases at J, leaving 4 bases unmatched. DNA of the CDR3: TGTGCCAGCAGCCCAAGGGACAGGGGAAACACCATATATTTT. The encoded protein is CASSPRDRGNTIYF. Based on the CDR3 plus reference TRBV9 and TRBJ1-3, the full variable domain is DSGVTQTPKHLITATGQRVTLRCSPRSGDLSVYWYQQSLDQGLQFLIQYYNGEERAKGNILERFSAQQFPDLHSELNLSSLELGDSALYFCASSPRDRGNTIYFGEGSWLTVV.